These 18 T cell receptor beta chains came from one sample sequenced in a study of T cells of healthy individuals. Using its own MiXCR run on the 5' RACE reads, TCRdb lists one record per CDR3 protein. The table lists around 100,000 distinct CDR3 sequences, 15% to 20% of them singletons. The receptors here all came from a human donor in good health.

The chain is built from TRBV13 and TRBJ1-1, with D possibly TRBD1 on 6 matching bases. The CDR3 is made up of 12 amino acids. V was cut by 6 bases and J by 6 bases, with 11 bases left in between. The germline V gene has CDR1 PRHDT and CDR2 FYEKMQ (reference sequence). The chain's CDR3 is CASRGGASEAFF. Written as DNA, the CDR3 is TGTGCCAGCAGGGGGGGCGCGTCTGAAGCTTTCTTT.

The CDR3 reads CSAPGLINEKLFF. The CDR3 DNA reads TGCAGTGCTCCGGGACTGATTAATGAAAAACTGTTTTTT. The chain combines TRBV20-1 with TRBJ1-4; D may be TRBD1 (5 bases). CDR3 length equals 13 residues. The germline V gene encodes CDR1 DFQATT and CDR2 SNEGSKA (reference sequence). Between the trimmed V and J ends, which lost 5 bases and 4 bases, there was a span of 11 bases.

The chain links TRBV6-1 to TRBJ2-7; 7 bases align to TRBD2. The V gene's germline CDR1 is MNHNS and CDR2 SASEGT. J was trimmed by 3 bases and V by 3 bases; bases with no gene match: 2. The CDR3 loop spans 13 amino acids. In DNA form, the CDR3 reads TGTGCCAGCAGTGATACTAGCGACTACGAGCAGTACTTC. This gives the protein CASSDTSDYEQYF.

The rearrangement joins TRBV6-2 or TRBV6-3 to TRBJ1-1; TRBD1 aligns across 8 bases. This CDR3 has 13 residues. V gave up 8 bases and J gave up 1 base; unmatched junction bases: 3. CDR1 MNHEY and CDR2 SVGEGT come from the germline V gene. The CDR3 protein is CASSGQENTEAFF. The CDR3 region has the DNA TGTGCCAGCTCGGGACAGGAGAACACTGAAGCTTTCTTT.

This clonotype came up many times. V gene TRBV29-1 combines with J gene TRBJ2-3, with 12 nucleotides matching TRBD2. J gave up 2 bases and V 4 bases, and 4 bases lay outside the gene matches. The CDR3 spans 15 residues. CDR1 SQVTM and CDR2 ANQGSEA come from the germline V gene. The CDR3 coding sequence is TGCAGCGTTGTACTAGCGGGAGGCTCCACAGATACGCAGTATTTT. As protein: CSVVLAGGSTDTQYF.

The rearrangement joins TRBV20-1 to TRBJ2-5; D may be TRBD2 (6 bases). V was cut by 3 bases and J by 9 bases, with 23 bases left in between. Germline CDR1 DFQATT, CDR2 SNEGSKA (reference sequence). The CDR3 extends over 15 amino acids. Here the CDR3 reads CSARGSGAGRAAQYF. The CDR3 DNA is TGCAGTGCTAGGGGTAGCGGAGCCGGTCGGGCGGCCCAGTACTTC.

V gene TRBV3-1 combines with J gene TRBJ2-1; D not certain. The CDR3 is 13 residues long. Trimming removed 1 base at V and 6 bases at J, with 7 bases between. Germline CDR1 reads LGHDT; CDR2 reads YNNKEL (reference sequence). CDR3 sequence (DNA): TGTGCCAGCAGCCAAGGTCCCACCAATGAGCAGTTCTTC. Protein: CASSQGPTNEQFF.

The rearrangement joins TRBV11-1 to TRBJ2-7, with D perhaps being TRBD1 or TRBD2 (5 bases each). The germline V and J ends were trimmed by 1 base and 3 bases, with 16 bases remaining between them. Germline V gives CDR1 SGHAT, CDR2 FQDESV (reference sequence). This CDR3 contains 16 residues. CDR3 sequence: CASSLGDRGRGYEQYF. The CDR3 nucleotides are TGTGCCAGCAGCTTAGGGGATCGGGGCCGCGGCTACGAGCAGTACTTC.

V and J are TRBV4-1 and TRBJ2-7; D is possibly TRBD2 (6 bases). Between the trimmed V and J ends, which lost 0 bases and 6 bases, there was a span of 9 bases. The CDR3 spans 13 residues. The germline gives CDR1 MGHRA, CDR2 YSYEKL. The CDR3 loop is CASSQEEGFEQYF. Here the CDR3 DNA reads TGCGCCAGCAGCCAAGAGGAGGGGTTCGAGCAGTACTTC.

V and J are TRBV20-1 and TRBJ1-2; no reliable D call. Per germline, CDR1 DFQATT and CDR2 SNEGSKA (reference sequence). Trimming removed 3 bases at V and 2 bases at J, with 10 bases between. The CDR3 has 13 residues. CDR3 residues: CSASQVPNYGYTF. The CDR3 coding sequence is TGCAGTGCTAGTCAGGTTCCCAACTATGGCTACACCTTC.

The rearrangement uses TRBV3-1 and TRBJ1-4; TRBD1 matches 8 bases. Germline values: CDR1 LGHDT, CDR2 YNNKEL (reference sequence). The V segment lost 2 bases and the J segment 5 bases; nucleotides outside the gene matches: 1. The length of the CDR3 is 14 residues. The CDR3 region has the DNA TGTGCCAGCAGCCAATGGACAGGGAATGAAAAACTGTTTTTT. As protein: CASSQWTGNEKLFF.

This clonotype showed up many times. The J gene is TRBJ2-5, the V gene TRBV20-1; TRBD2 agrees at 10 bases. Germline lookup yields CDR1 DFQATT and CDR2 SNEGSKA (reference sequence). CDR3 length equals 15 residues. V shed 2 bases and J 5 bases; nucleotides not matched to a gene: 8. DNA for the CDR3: TGCAGTGCTAGACGTAGCGGGAGGACTCTGGAGACCCAGTACTTC. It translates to CSARRSGRTLETQYF.

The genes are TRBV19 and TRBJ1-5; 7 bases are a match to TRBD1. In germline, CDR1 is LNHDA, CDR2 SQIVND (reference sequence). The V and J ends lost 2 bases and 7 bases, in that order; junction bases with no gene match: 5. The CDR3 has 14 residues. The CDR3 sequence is CASSIITGEQPQHF. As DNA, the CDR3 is TGTGCCAGTAGTATAATTACAGGGGAACAGCCCCAGCATTTT.

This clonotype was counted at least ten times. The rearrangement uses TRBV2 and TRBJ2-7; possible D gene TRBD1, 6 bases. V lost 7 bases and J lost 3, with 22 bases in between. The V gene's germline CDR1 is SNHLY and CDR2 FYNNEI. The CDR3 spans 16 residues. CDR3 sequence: CASIPTGLVGGYEQYF. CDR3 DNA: TGTGCCAGCATTCCAACAGGGCTAGTCGGAGGCTACGAGCAGTACTTC.

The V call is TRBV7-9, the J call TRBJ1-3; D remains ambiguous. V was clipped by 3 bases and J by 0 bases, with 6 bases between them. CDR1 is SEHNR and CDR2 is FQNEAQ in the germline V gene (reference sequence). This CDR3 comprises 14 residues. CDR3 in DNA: TGTGCCAGCAGCTTGGTGAGCTCTGGAAACACCATATATTTT. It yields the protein CASSLVSSGNTIYF.

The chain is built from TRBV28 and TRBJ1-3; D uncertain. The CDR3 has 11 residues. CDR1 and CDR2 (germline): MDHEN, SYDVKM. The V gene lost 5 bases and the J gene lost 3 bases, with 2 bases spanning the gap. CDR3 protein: CASSHGNTIYF. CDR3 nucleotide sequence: TGTGCCAGCAGTCATGGAAACACCATATATTTT.

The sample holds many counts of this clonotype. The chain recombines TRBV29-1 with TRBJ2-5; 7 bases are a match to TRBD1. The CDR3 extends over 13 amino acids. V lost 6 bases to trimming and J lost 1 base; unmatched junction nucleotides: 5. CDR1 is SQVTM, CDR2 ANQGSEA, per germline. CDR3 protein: CSVSWDSQETQYF. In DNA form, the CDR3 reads TGCAGCGTGTCTTGGGACAGCCAAGAGACCCAGTACTTC.

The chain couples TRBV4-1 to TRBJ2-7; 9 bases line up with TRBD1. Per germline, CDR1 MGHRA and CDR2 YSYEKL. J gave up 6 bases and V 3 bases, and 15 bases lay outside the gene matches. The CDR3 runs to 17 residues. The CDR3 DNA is TGCGCCAGCAGCCACACTCTGCCGGGACAGGGTTTAGGCGAGCAGTACTTC. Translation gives CASSHTLPGQGLGEQYF.